This T cell receptor beta chain was observed in a study of cytomegalovirus exposure and HLA in healthy donors. Study-wide background: A previous analysis identified 95 million to 130 million unique TCR beta sequences derived from around 200 million T cells.

PCR involved 60 Vbeta and 13 Jbeta primers. Data came from immunoSEQ multiplex PCR; TCRdb stores just in-frame clones and leaves some out. Among approximately 170,000 clones, about three quarters were seen once, and the ten largest hold 0.7% to 0.8%. This receptor was obtained from a female donor in good health and CMV-seronegative. Sequenced material: PBMCs.

The CDR3 reads CASSPLGQLPPQHF. CDR3 DNA: TGTGCCAGCAGTCCTCTGGGACAGTTGCCGCCCCAGCATTTT. This chain joins TRBV27 and TRBJ1-5, with TRBD1 matching 7 bases. Germline CDR1 is MNHEY and CDR2 is SMNVEV (reference sequence). V was pared by 5 bases and J by 9 bases, with 10 bases of the junction left unmatched. CDR3 length equals 14 residues.